This T cell receptor (beta chain) was profiled in a study of blood T cell repertoires in COVID-19. Study summary: Some COVID-19 samples were acute and others convalescent; all came from the United States, Italy and Spain.

The table came from immunoSEQ multiplex PCR; TCRdb's copy has only in-frame clones and leaves some out. This table has about 190,000 clones, roughly nine tenths appearing once. The V and J ends lost 5 bases and 0 bases respectively, with 4 bases between them. This CDR3 spans 12 amino acids. Germline loops: CDR1 SGHAT, CDR2 FQNNGV. The genes are TRBV11-2 and TRBJ2-5; D is unclear. The receptor was derived from a man in his 70s with active or convalescent COVID-19. Material for sequencing was peripheral blood. The CDR3 coding sequence is TGTGCCAGCAGCCGGTACCAAGAGACCCAGTACTTC. Translated, it gives CASSRYQETQYF. The whole variable domain, filled in from reference TRBV11-2 and TRBJ2-5, reads EAGVAQSPRYKIIEKRQSVAFWCNPISGHATLYWYQQILGQGPKLLIQFQNNGVVDDSQLPKDRFSAERLKGVDSTLKIQPAKLEDSAVYLCASSRYQETQYFGPGTRLLVL.